Below are 7 T cell receptor beta chains sequenced from a single sample in a study of blood T cell repertoires in COVID-19. Some clones are missing from TCRdb's copy, which holds only in-frame ones; the method was immunoSEQ multiplex PCR. The sample has about 180,000 clones, 80% to 90% seen once; the top ten hold 9.5% to 13%. The specimen sequenced was peripheral blood. The receptors originated from a human donor with active or convalescent COVID-19. The donor label of this sample is uncertain.

This clone has only a few counts. The chain combines TRBV27 with TRBJ2-2, with 7 bases aligning to TRBD1. Germline-derived CDR1 and CDR2 are MNHEY and SMNVEV (reference sequence). J was trimmed by 7 bases and V by 7 bases; bases with no gene match: 6. The CDR3 length is 13 residues. Written as DNA, the CDR3 is TGTGCCAGCAAGCCAGGGGGATACGGGGAGCTGTTTTTT. Its protein is CASKPGGYGELFF.

This clone occurred once. The chain carries TRBV10-3 and TRBJ2-3, with 10 bases matching TRBD1. CDR1 and CDR2 (germline): ENHRY, SYGVKD. The V and J ends lost 7 bases and 1 base, in that order; junction bases with no gene match: 17. This CDR3 has 19 amino acids. The CDR3 reads CAIKGELGQGILGTDTQYF. CDR3 nucleotide sequence: TGTGCCATCAAGGGGGAGCTGGGACAGGGGATCTTGGGCACAGATACGCAGTATTTT.

This chain uses TRBV5-6 with TRBJ2-3; possibly TRBD2 for D (5 bases). Germline CDR1 and CDR2: SGHDT and YYEEEE. This CDR3 region has 13 residues. The ends were cut back, 7 bases at V and 8 bases at J, with 17 bases in the middle. The CDR3 here is CASGGQVLGTQYF. The CDR3 DNA reads TGTGCCAGCGGAGGTCAGGTCTTAGGTACGCAGTATTTT.

The genes are TRBV5-5 and TRBJ2-5; 14 bases map to TRBD2. Germline values: CDR1 SGHKS, CDR2 YYEKEE (reference sequence). V shed 0 bases and J 5 bases; nucleotides not matched to a gene: 9. The CDR3 runs to 18 residues. The CDR3: CASSLAPGLAGAAETQYF. For the CDR3, the DNA is TGTGCCAGCAGCTTGGCCCCGGGACTAGCGGGGGCCGCGGAGACCCAGTACTTC.

The chain links TRBV20-1 to TRBJ1-1, with D maybe TRBD1 (5 bases). The germline CDR1 and CDR2 sequences are DFQATT and SNEGSKA (reference sequence). Trimming left V 3 bases short and J 0 bases short, with 11 bases between. The CDR3 has 14 residues. CDR3 in DNA: TGCAGTGCTAGTTCGACAGACATGAACACTGAAGCTTTCTTT. Its protein is CSASSTDMNTEAFF.

The rearrangement uses TRBV19 and TRBJ1-5; D remains unclear. This CDR3 spans 12 amino acids. Trimming took 5 bases from V and 7 from J, leaving 9 bases between them. CDR1 LNHDA and CDR2 SQIVND come from the germline V gene (reference sequence). CDR3 bases: TGTGCCAGTAGTGTTGGGAGACAGCCCCAGCATTTT. This gives the protein CASSVGRQPQHF.

The rearrangement links TRBV30 to TRBJ1-1; 8 positions match TRBD1. V shed 6 bases, J shed 4 bases, and the junction held 4 bases outside the gene matches. The CDR3 has 12 residues. The germline V gene has CDR1 GTSNPN and CDR2 SVGIG (reference sequence). The CDR3 loop is CACNRGGTEAFF. The DNA for the CDR3 is TGTGCCTGTAACAGGGGGGGCACTGAAGCTTTCTTT.